A selection of T cell receptor beta chains follows, all from one sample in a study of CD8+ T cells in alopecia areata. Profiling relied on immunoSEQ multiplex PCR, and the TCRdb table lists in-frame clones only, not all of them. The sample lists a few hundred thousand clones; roughly two thirds were seen once. Sample: CD4+ T cells sorted from blood, taken at week 0. These receptors all come from a human donor with alopecia areata. The CDR3 runs from the conserved cysteine through the conserved F or W. Fields, in order: J gene, D gene, V gene, clone size, CDR3 DNA, CDR3 protein. D genes are given only for firm matches. Only part of the rows carry a size: once, few, many, or a class if the clone is expanded.

>TRBJ2-3|-|TRBV29-1|few
TGCAGCGTTGGACTACTCACAGATACGCAGTATTTT
CSVGLLTDTQYF
>TRBJ2-1|-|TRBV4-2|-
TGTGCCAGCAGCCAAGAGGCGGCTGCCTACAATGAGCAGTTCTTC
CASSQEAAAYNEQFF
>TRBJ1-5|-|TRBV30|-
TGTGCCTGGGGCGTATCGGGGAATCAGCCCCAGCATTTT
CAWGVSGNQPQHF
>TRBJ2-5|TRBD1|TRBV30|once
TGTGCCTGGAGAGCAGGGGGCGTAGAGACCCAGTACTTC
CAWRAGGVETQYF
>TRBJ1-2|-|TRBV4-1|-
TGCGCCAGCAGCCAAGATCCGGCAGGGGACTATGGCTACACCTTC
CASSQDPAGDYGYTF
>TRBJ2-3|-|TRBV5-1|-
TGCGCCAGCAGCTTGGAACCACCGGATACGCAGTATTTT
CASSLEPPDTQYF
>TRBJ2-1|TRBD1|TRBV5-6|-
TGTGCCAGCAGCCCTGGACAGGGACACGATGGGCAGTTCTTC
CASSPGQGHDGQFF
>TRBJ2-2|TRBD1|TRBV29-1|once
TGCAGCGTTCAGACAGGGCGTACCGGGGAGCTGTTTTTT
CSVQTGRTGELFF
>TRBJ1-5|TRBD1|TRBV7-9|-
TGTGCCAGCAGCCAAGGTGGACAGGGCAATCAGCCCCAGCATTTT
CASSQGGQGNQPQHF
>TRBJ2-5|TRBD1|TRBV29-1|few
TGCAGCGCCGGACAGGAACAAGAGACCCAGTACTTC
CSAGQEQETQYF
>TRBJ2-1|-|TRBV5-1|-
TGCGCCAGCAGGGGGGTCTACAATGAGCAGTTCTTC
CASRGVYNEQFF
>TRBJ2-4|-|TRBV9|-
TGTGCCAGCAGCCCTGGTGGGTCAGCCCTAAACATTCAGTACTTC
CASSPGGSALNIQYF
>TRBJ2-7|TRBD2|TRBV11-2|-
TGTGCCAGCAGCTTCTTAGCGGGGGGGAGGTACGAGCAGTACTTC
CASSFLAGGRYEQYF
>TRBJ2-6|-|TRBV29-1|-
TGCAGCGTTGAAGATGAGGGTTCTGGGGCCAACGTCCTGACTTTC
CSVEDEGSGANVLTF
>TRBJ1-4|-|TRBV7-9|-
TGTGCCAGCAGCTCGCGACAATATGAAAAACTGTTTTTT
CASSSRQYEKLFF
>TRBJ2-1|-|TRBV10-3|-
TGTGCCATCAGTGAGGGGGCCTACAATGAGCAGTTCTTC
CAISEGAYNEQFF
>TRBJ2-7|-|TRBV5-6|-
TGTGCCAGCAGCTTCAATCTCTACGAGCAGTACTTC
CASSFNLYEQYF
>TRBJ1-1|TRBD1|TRBV5-1|-
TGCGCCAGCAGCTCTGACAGGGGAAACGCTTTCTTT
CASSSDRGNAFF
>TRBJ2-1|TRBD2|TRBV18|-
TGTGCCAGCTCACCGAGTAGCGGGGGGGCTCACAATGAGCAGTTCTTC
CASSPSSGGAHNEQFF
>TRBJ2-7|-|TRBV5-6|-
TGTGCCAGCAGCGTCGGACGGATCCCGAGCCCCTACGAGCAGTACTTC
CASSVGRIPSPYEQYF
>TRBJ1-2|-|TRBV5-6|-
TGTGCCAGCAGTGGGCCCATTTTGCTCTATGGCTACACCTTC
CASSGPILLYGYTF
>TRBJ2-5|-|TRBV14|-
TGTGCCAGCAGCCAAGTAGGCCGGGGGCAAGAGACCCAGTACTTC
CASSQVGRGQETQYF
>TRBJ2-6|-|TRBV5-1|-
TGCGCCAGCAGCTGGTCCTCTGGGGCCAACGTCCTGACTTTC
CASSWSSGANVLTF
>TRBJ2-3|-|TRBV2|-
TGTGCCAGCGGCAGTGAGCATACGCAGTATTTT
CASGSEHTQYF
>TRBJ2-3|-|TRBV29-1|few
TGCAGCGTTCGGGGCCGAAGCACAGATACGCAGTATTTT
CSVRGRSTDTQYF
>TRBJ2-3|-|TRBV20-1|-
TGCAGTGCCCCGGATGGGGATACGCAGTATTTT
CSAPDGDTQYF
>TRBJ2-7|-|TRBV15|-
TGTGCCACCAGCAGAACCCTTAGGGAGCGGAGCTCCTACGAGCAGTACTTC
CATSRTLRERSSYEQYF
>TRBJ2-7|-|TRBV11-1|-
TGTGCCAGCAGCTTAAATCGGGGTTCCTACGAGCAGTACTTC
CASSLNRGSYEQYF
>TRBJ2-3|-|TRBV29-1|-
TGCAGCGTCCCGGATTACACAGATACGCAGTATTTT
CSVPDYTDTQYF
>TRBJ2-2|-|TRBV27|few
TGTGCCAGCAGTTTTAGCGGTCCGGCAGTTGGAGAGCTGTTTTTT
CASSFSGPAVGELFF
>TRBJ2-3|TRBD1|TRBV5-6|-
TGTGCCAGCAGGTTGGGACAGTCAGATACGCAGTATTTT
CASRLGQSDTQYF
>TRBJ2-3|-|TRBV5-4|-
TGTGCCAGCAGCCCCGCGGGGGCCACAGATACGCAGTATTTT
CASSPAGATDTQYF
>TRBJ2-4|-|TRBV6-6|few
TGTGCCAGCACTCTAGCGGGACAGGGCGGGCACTTC
CASTLAGQGGHF
>TRBJ2-7|-|TRBV10-3|-
TGTGCCATCAGTGAATCAGGGAACTACGAGCAGTACTTC
CAISESGNYEQYF
>TRBJ2-1|TRBD1|TRBV7-9|once
TGTGCCAGCAGCTTAGTTTTAGGGACAGGGAGGACGTTCTTC
CASSLVLGTGRTFF
>TRBJ1-1|-|TRBV30|-
TGTGCCTGGAGTGTAAGAAGGACGGTAGTCGAAGCTTTCTTT
CAWSVRRTVVEAFF
>TRBJ1-1|-|TRBV29-1|-
TGCAGCGTTGCTAACACTGAAGCTTTCTTT
CSVANTEAFF
>TRBJ2-1|TRBD2|TRBV5-1|-
TGCGCCAGCAGCCGGGACTACGTTGTAGAGCAGTTCTTC
CASSRDYVVEQFF
>TRBJ1-6|-|TRBV5-1|-
TGCGCCAGCAGCTTAAACTGGTATAATTCACCCCTCCACTTT
CASSLNWYNSPLHF
>TRBJ1-5|-|TRBV30|-
TGTGCCTGGAGCAGGGGTTTGGATCAGCCCCAGCATTTT
CAWSRGLDQPQHF
>TRBJ2-3|TRBD2|TRBV12-5|-
TGTGCTAGTGGTTCCGGACTAGCGGGTCCTCTGGCAGATACGCAGTATTTT
CASGSGLAGPLADTQYF
>TRBJ1-1|-|TRBV30|-
TGTGCCTGGACCTACGCGGGCGCTAACACTGAAGCTTTCTTT
CAWTYAGANTEAFF
>TRBJ2-5|-|TRBV29-1|few
TGCAGCGTTGACCCACTGCCCTTCCAAGAGACCCAGTACTTC
CSVDPLPFQETQYF
>TRBJ2-2|-|TRBV7-3|-
TGTGCCAGCAGCTTAATGTCAGTGGTCACCGGGGAGCTGTTTTTT
CASSLMSVVTGELFF
>TRBJ2-3|-|TRBV30|-
TGTGCCTGGGCCGGGAAGGATACGCAGTATTTT
CAWAGKDTQYF